The sequence of this T cell receptor beta chain was determined in a study of technical replicates of blood from a few donors. The data were produced by immunoSEQ multiplex PCR, yet TCRdb's version contains in-frame clones alone and is incomplete. Here the sample spans about 56,000 clones, about 92% being singletons. The J segment lost 7 bases and the V segment lost 6 bases, leaving 4 bases of the junction unmatched. CDR1 and CDR2 (germline): SQVTM, ANQGSEA. The CDR3 runs to 11 residues. In this sample, this clone turned up a few times. V gene TRBV29-1 combines with J gene TRBJ1-2; TRBD1 aligns across 8 bases. The sequence derives from a human donor in good health. Some clones in this sample may be carry-over from other donors' samples. The specimen sequenced was PBMCs. Here the CDR3 DNA reads TGCAGCGTGACAGGGGACAGTGGCTACACCTTC. Amino acids: CSVTGDSGYTF.